The next 23 T cell receptor beta chains were all read from a single sample in a study of control samples from healthy donors and cancer patients (dated by TCRdb to about 2020). Library generation was performed with the immunoSEQ multiplex PCR assay. Drawn from immuneACCESS, this table holds only the in-frame rearrangements with V and J called that TCRdb kept. Clones are partly lost; checked studies trace under half to an unresolved V gene and leave the rest unexplained. Across this sample there are 65,000 to 80,000 clones, with 70% to 90% seen only once. Of the sample, about 1.9% is held by the ten largest clones. Material: PBMCs. These receptors all stem from a woman aged 55-69 years with head and neck cancer.

The chain couples TRBV5-6 to TRBJ2-2; D is possibly TRBD1 (6 bases). The germline V and J ends were trimmed by 4 bases and 3 bases, with 16 bases remaining between them. Germline V CDR1 and CDR2: SGHDT, YYEEEE. The CDR3 length is 16 residues. The CDR3 bases are TGTGCCAGCAGCCGACCAGGGGCCTCGTACACCGGGGAGCTGTTTTTT. Amino acids: CASSRPGASYTGELFF.

The chain employs TRBV11-3 and TRBJ2-1, with 13 bases identical to TRBD2. Germline V gene lookup returns CDR1 SGHNT and CDR2 YENEEA. V shed 3 bases and J 0 bases; nucleotides not matched to a gene: 2. CDR3 length equals 17 residues. CDR3 protein: CASSFTSGRASYNEQFF. The CDR3 region has the DNA TGTGCCAGCAGCTTTACTAGCGGGAGGGCCTCCTACAATGAGCAGTTCTTC. Filled out from reference TRBV11-3 and TRBJ2-1, the complete variable domain reads EAGVVQSPRYKIIEKKQPVAFWCNPISGHNTLYWYLQNLGQGPELLIRYENEEAVDDSQLPKDRFSAERLKGVDSTLKIQPAELGDSAVYLCASSFTSGRASYNEQFFGPGTRLTVL.

This clone was seen a handful of times. The CDR3 loop reads CASRLGFEGGTEAFF. Written as DNA, the CDR3 is TGCGCCAGCAGGCTTGGGTTCGAGGGCGGCACTGAAGCTTTCTTT. The chain has TRBV5-1 and TRBJ1-1, with D unresolved. CDR1 SGHRS and CDR2 YFSETQ come from the germline V gene. The V gene lost 5 bases and the J gene lost 4 bases, with 18 bases spanning the gap. This CDR3 contains 15 residues.

This rearrangement joins TRBV5-4 to TRBJ1-1; D is uncertain. Germline lookup yields CDR1 SGHNT and CDR2 YYREEE (reference sequence). Trimming took off 0 bases at V and 1 base at J, with 10 bases between the two ends. This CDR3 has 15 residues. The CDR3: CASSLASNRNTEAFF. CDR3 sequence (DNA): TGTGCCAGCAGCTTGGCCAGCAACAGGAACACTGAAGCTTTCTTT.

The table lists this clone with a few counts. V usage is TRBV7-7 and J usage is TRBJ2-5; 9 positions match TRBD1. Germline CDR1 is SSHAT and CDR2 is FNYEAQ (reference sequence). This CDR3 is built from 18 residues. With 5 bases clipped from V and 7 bases from J, the junction kept 20 bases outside the gene matches. The CDR3 DNA reads TGTGCCAGCAGCCAGAACCGGATGGACAGGGGTTCGGCGGGGACCCAGTACTTC. It translates to CASSQNRMDRGSAGTQYF.

This CDR3 reads CSGGQTQETQYF. As DNA, the CDR3 is TGCAGCGGTGGACAGACCCAAGAGACCCAGTACTTC. This sequence joins TRBV29-1 and TRBJ2-5; D is possibly TRBD1 (6 bases). This CDR3 has 12 residues. V dropped 7 bases and J dropped 1 base, with 10 bases sitting between them. Germline assignment: CDR1 SQVTM and CDR2 ANQGSEA.

The chain uses TRBV15 and TRBJ2-3; D possibly uses TRBD1 or TRBD2 (6 bases each). V was cut by 0 bases and J by 6 bases, with 16 bases left in between. Germline CDR1 is LNHNV and CDR2 is YYDKDF (reference sequence). The CDR3 spans 16 residues. For the CDR3, the DNA is TGTGCCACCAGCAGAGATTGGGGGGCTCCGCAGGATACGCAGTATTTT. Translation gives CATSRDWGAPQDTQYF.

The chain joins TRBV15 to TRBJ2-3; maybe TRBD2 (7 bases). This CDR3 comprises 13 residues. Trimming shortened V by 8 bases and J by 4 bases, and 13 bases separated the two germline ends. Per the germline V gene, CDR1 is LNHNV and CDR2 is YYDKDF (reference sequence). CDR3 amino acids: CATAGAQADTQYF. In nucleotides, the CDR3 is TGTGCCACCGCGGGGGCCCAGGCAGATACGCAGTATTTT.

The J gene is TRBJ2-7, the V gene TRBV11-2, with D possibly matching TRBD2 (5 bases). CDR3 size: 17 residues. V was trimmed by 0 bases and J by 0 bases, leaving 15 bases between them. The germline gives CDR1 SGHAT, CDR2 FQNNGV. The CDR3 reads CASSLDQQRANSYEQYF. The CDR3 nucleotides are TGTGCCAGCAGCTTAGATCAACAGAGGGCCAACTCCTACGAGCAGTACTTC. Using reference TRBV11-2 and TRBJ2-7 for the parts outside the CDR3, the full variable domain is EAGVAQSPRYKIIEKRQSVAFWCNPISGHATLYWYQQILGQGPKLLIQFQNNGVVDDSQLPKDRFSAERLKGVDSTLKIQPAKLEDSAVYLCASSLDQQRANSYEQYFGPGTRLTVT.

The gene calls are TRBV6-5 and TRBJ1-2; the match to TRBD1 covers 8 bases. Germline V lookup: CDR1 MNHEY, CDR2 SVGAGI. The CDR3 contains 15 residues. The junction had 12 bases not matched to a gene; V was cut back by 6 bases and J by 6 bases. The CDR3 sequence is CASRKDRAHQDGYTF. The CDR3 DNA follows: TGTGCCAGCAGGAAGGACAGGGCCCACCAAGATGGCTACACCTTC.

The chain is built from TRBV19 and TRBJ1-5; 9 bases are shared with TRBD1. Germline CDR1 is LNHDA and CDR2 is SQIVND (reference sequence). With V trimmed by 7 bases and J by 7 bases, 11 bases remained unmatched. This CDR3 region has 15 residues. The CDR3 bases are TGTGCCAGTACCTCTCACAGGGGGCCGGAACAGCCCCAGCATTTT. This gives the protein CASTSHRGPEQPQHF.

This clone has only one observation. The rearrangement joins TRBV18 to TRBJ2-7; D call uncertain. Trimming stripped 3 bases from V and 4 bases from J, with 13 bases between. The CDR3 contains 14 residues. Germline loops: CDR1 KGHSH, CDR2 LQKENI. This chain's CDR3 is CASSPLAEEYEQYF. The DNA of the CDR3 is TGTGCCAGCTCACCCCTCGCAGAGGAATACGAGCAGTACTTC. Supplemented by reference TRBV18 and TRBJ2-7, the full variable domain reads NAGVMQNPRHLVRRRGQEARLRCSPMKGHSHVYWYRQLPEEGLKFMVYLQKENIIDESGMPKERFSAEFPKEGPSILRIQQVVRGDSAAYFCASSPLAEEYEQYFGPGTRLTVT.

This chain connects TRBV19 to TRBJ2-1; 7 bases map to TRBD2. The germline V gene encodes CDR1 LNHDA and CDR2 SQIVND (reference sequence). The ends lost 1 base at V and 7 bases at J; junction bases unmatched: 7. CDR3 length: 15 amino acids. For the CDR3, the DNA is TGTGCCAGTAGTATAGGGGGGAGGGCCGGAAATGAGCAGTTCTTC. Its protein product is CASSIGGRAGNEQFF.

The chain combines TRBV5-6 with TRBJ1-1; 7 bases line up with TRBD1. Germline lookup yields CDR1 SGHDT and CDR2 YYEEEE. There are 15 residues in the CDR3. The V gene end was trimmed by 6 bases and the J gene end by 0 bases; junction bases not matched to a gene: 8. The DNA of the CDR3 is TGTGCCAGCAATGTTAGGGGGCGGGTGAACACTGAAGCTTTCTTT. Encoded protein: CASNVRGRVNTEAFF.

The chain joins TRBV14 to TRBJ2-7; the match to TRBD2 covers 7 bases. This CDR3 is built from 13 residues. Germline assignment: CDR1 SGHDN and CDR2 FVKESK. Unmatched junction bases numbered 2, after V lost 0 bases and J lost 6 bases. This CDR3 reads CASSQDSGGEQYF. DNA of the CDR3: TGTGCCAGCAGCCAAGATTCGGGGGGCGAGCAGTACTTC.

This chain uses TRBV2 with TRBJ1-2; no definite D call. The CDR3 sequence is 12 residues long. Germline CDR1 and CDR2: SNHLY and FYNNEI. V was shortened by 3 bases and J by 4 bases, with 6 bases between the two germline ends. The CDR3 loop reads CASSDAAYGYTF. CDR3 in DNA: TGTGCCAGCAGTGATGCGGCCTATGGCTACACCTTC.

The chain recombines TRBV24-1 with TRBJ1-1; tentative D call: TRBD1 (6 bases). Trimming took 6 bases from V and 1 from J, leaving 8 bases between them. CDR3 length: 13 residues. The V gene's germline CDR1 is KGHDR and CDR2 SFDVKD. This CDR3 reads CATSTDRNTEAFF. DNA of the CDR3: TGTGCCACCAGTACGGACAGGAACACTGAAGCTTTCTTT.

This sequence joins TRBV7-8 and TRBJ2-7, with TRBD1 matching 7 bases. The CDR3 runs to 18 residues. Germline lookup yields CDR1 SGHVS and CDR2 FQNEAQ. J gave up 0 bases and V 3 bases, and 14 bases lay outside the gene matches. Here the CDR3 DNA reads TGTGCCAGCAGCTTTTATAGGGGGCGGATCAAGGGCTCCTACGAGCAGTACTTC. Translated: CASSFYRGRIKGSYEQYF.

The genes are TRBV28 and TRBJ1-2, with a weak D call TRBD1 (6 bases). The CDR3 is made up of 15 amino acids. Trimming left V 3 bases short and J 4 bases short, with 15 bases between. CDR1 is MDHEN, CDR2 SYDVKM, per germline. CDR3 in amino acids: CASSLGGANLYGYTF. As DNA, the CDR3 is TGTGCCAGCAGTTTGGGGGGGGCGAACCTCTATGGCTACACCTTC.

The J gene is TRBJ1-2, the V gene TRBV28, with D perhaps matching TRBD1 (5 bases). Trimming took 2 bases from V and 4 from J, leaving 14 bases between them. This CDR3 has 15 residues. The germline gives CDR1 MDHEN, CDR2 SYDVKM. The CDR3 loop reads CASSLGPRGTYGYTF. CDR3 coding DNA: TGTGCCAGCAGTTTAGGGCCAAGAGGGACCTATGGCTACACCTTC.

This clone was counted once. V usage is TRBV7-9 and J usage is TRBJ2-3; no firm D call. Germline assignment: CDR1 SEHNR and CDR2 FQNEAQ (reference sequence). This CDR3 has 14 residues. The germline V and J ends were trimmed by 0 bases and 0 bases, with 4 bases remaining between them. CDR3 amino acids: CASSLAGSTDTQYF. Written as DNA, the CDR3 is TGTGCCAGCAGCTTAGCAGGGAGCACAGATACGCAGTATTTT.

The V call is TRBV7-2, the J call TRBJ1-1; D gene unclear. The CDR3 spans 14 residues. Trimming removed 4 bases from V and 0 bases from J, with 9 bases in between. Germline V CDR1 and CDR2: SGHTA, FQGNSA. CDR3 in DNA: TGTGCCAGCAGCTCCTTGACGGTGAACACTGAAGCTTTCTTT. Translated, it gives CASSSLTVNTEAFF.

The sample holds a few counts of this clone. The chain uses TRBV5-1 and TRBJ2-2; perhaps TRBD1 as D (6 bases). CDR1 SGHRS and CDR2 YFSETQ come from the germline V gene. CDR3 length equals 14 residues. V was shortened by 6 bases and J by 7 bases, with 16 bases between the two germline ends. The CDR3 DNA reads TGCGCCAGCACCGAGACAGGTCAGGGCGGGGAGCTGTTTTTT. Translated, it gives CASTETGQGGELFF.